These 27 T cell receptor beta chains originate from one sample sequenced in a study of identical twins. TCRdb reprocessed the 5' RACE reads via MiXCR and lists one record per CDR3 protein. The sample lists 700,000 to 950,000 distinct CDR3 sequences; over 9% were seen once. The sample was also linked to a second study, of yellow fever vaccine responses in identical twins.

Sequenced input: PBMCs. These receptors were obtained from a woman aged 18-29 years in good health.

This chain links TRBV7-2 with TRBJ2-1, with D perhaps matching TRBD1 (7 bases). The germline V gene encodes CDR1 SGHTA and CDR2 FQGNSA. The CDR3 has 14 amino acids. V shed 2 bases and J shed 6 bases, with 11 bases lying between them. The DNA for the CDR3 is TGTGCCAGCAGCTTACGGCGGGACAGCAATGAGCAGTTCTTC. This translates into CASSLRRDSNEQFF. The full variable domain, with the rest looked up from reference TRBV7-2 and TRBJ2-1, is GAGVSQSPSNKVTEKGKDVELRCDPISGHTALYWYRQSLGQGLEFLIYFQGNSAPDKSGLPSDRFSAERTGGSVSTLTIQRTQQEDSAVYLCASSLRRDSNEQFFGPGTRLTVL.

This clonotype was counted between two and nine times. The chain carries TRBV5-1 and TRBJ2-3; 9 nucleotides agree with TRBD2. Germline lookup yields CDR1 SGHRS and CDR2 YFSETQ. The CDR3 is 17 amino acids. V dropped 4 bases and J dropped 3; count of bases not matched to a gene: 12. The DNA for the CDR3 is TGCGCCAGCAGCCCCGGGCCGGCGGGAGGGCCGACAGATACGCAGTATTTT. Amino acids: CASSPGPAGGPTDTQYF.

The V and J genes are TRBV6-1 and TRBJ1-3; TRBD1 is a possible D gene (6 bases). Germline V gene sequence: CDR1 MNHNS, CDR2 SASEGT. V gave up 7 bases and J gave up 0 bases, with 10 bases separating them. This CDR3 is built from 14 residues. The CDR3 bases are TGTGCCAGCACCCTGGACAGCTCTGGAAACACCATATATTTT. Its protein is CASTLDSSGNTIYF.

This clonotype was observed a few times. The chain links TRBV28 to TRBJ2-7, with 7 bases fitting TRBD2. Per the germline V gene, CDR1 is MDHEN and CDR2 is SYDVKM. The CDR3 is made up of 14 amino acids. With 5 bases clipped from V and 7 bases from J, the junction kept 11 bases outside the gene matches. The CDR3: CASSPGGREYEQYF. The DNA of the CDR3 is TGTGCCAGCAGTCCGGGTGGGCGGGAGTATGAGCAGTACTTC.

There are a few counts of this clonotype. The rearrangement links TRBV5-6 to TRBJ1-2; D is undetermined. Looked up from germline, CDR1 is SGHDT and CDR2 is YYEEEE. The V and J ends lost 4 bases and 8 bases respectively, with 9 bases between them. The CDR3 is 11 amino acids. The CDR3 DNA is TGTGCCAGCAGCGGCGGATGGGGCTACACCTTC. Protein: CASSGGWGYTF.

This clonotype showed up many times. The rearrangement uses TRBV27 and TRBJ1-2; no definite D call. V dropped 5 bases and J dropped 2 bases, with 9 bases sitting between them. This CDR3 is built from 13 residues. The germline gives CDR1 MNHEY, CDR2 SMNVEV (reference sequence). For the CDR3, the DNA is TGTGCCAGCAGTAGCTCAGGAAACTATGGCTACACCTTC. Translated: CASSSSGNYGYTF.

This rearrangement joins TRBV20-1 to TRBJ1-5, with D maybe TRBD1 (6 bases). The CDR3 covers 14 residues. Germline CDR1 is DFQATT and CDR2 is SNEGSKA (reference sequence). Trimming pared 4 bases from V and 1 base from J, leaving 11 bases between. The CDR3 region is CSAIRGLSNQPQHF. CDR3 nucleotide sequence: TGCAGTGCTATCAGGGGATTGAGCAATCAGCCCCAGCATTTT.

This clonotype appeared a few times. The chain links TRBV6-1 to TRBJ2-1; the D call may be TRBD1 or TRBD2 (6 bases each). CDR3 length: 13 amino acids. The germline V gene has CDR1 MNHNS and CDR2 SASEGT. V was pared by 5 bases and J by 12 bases, with 17 bases between. The CDR3 region has the DNA TGTGCCAGCAGTCTTCAGCGGGTAGGGGGGCAGTTCTTC. Its translation: CASSLQRVGGQFF.

The rearrangement joins TRBV10-3 to TRBJ2-3; D might be TRBD2 (5 bases). Germline CDR1 reads ENHRY; CDR2 reads SYGVKD. The germline V and J ends were trimmed by 3 bases and 0 bases, with 13 bases remaining between them. CDR3 length equals 16 residues. The CDR3 sequence is CAISERRTGSTDTQYF. The CDR3 nucleotides read TGTGCCATCAGTGAAAGGAGGACGGGCAGCACAGATACGCAGTATTTT.

For the CDR3, the DNA is TGTGCCAGCAGTTTATCGGGGGGGACCATCCCCAATCAGCCCCAGCATTTT. Translated: CASSLSGGTIPNQPQHF. The V gene is TRBV27, the J gene TRBJ1-5; TRBD1 is a possible D gene (5 bases). The CDR3 runs to 17 residues. Trimming took 0 bases from V and 3 from J, leaving 15 bases between them. Germline V CDR1 and CDR2: MNHEY, SMNVEV (reference sequence).

This chain connects TRBV5-1 to TRBJ1-6; possibly TRBD1 for D (5 bases). V lost 7 bases and J 12 bases, leaving 11 bases between the germline ends. This CDR3 has 11 amino acids. CDR1 and CDR2 (germline): SGHRS, YFSETQ. The CDR3 nucleotides read TGCGCCAGCGCCCCCACAGGACCCCTCCACTTT. Translating gives CASAPTGPLHF.

The rearrangement links TRBV12-3 or TRBV12-4 to TRBJ1-1; D may be TRBD1 (6 bases). The length of the CDR3 is 15 residues. The ends were cut back, 3 bases at V and 4 bases at J, with 15 bases in the middle. The CDR3 is CASSFRVGGGTEAFF. CDR3 sequence (DNA): TGTGCCAGCAGTTTTCGGGTTGGAGGGGGCACTGAAGCTTTCTTT.

This clonotype was counted many times. V gene TRBV12-3 or TRBV12-4 combines with J gene TRBJ2-7; TRBD1 or TRBD2 may be the D gene (5 bases each). Trimming left V 1 base short and J 3 bases short, with 10 bases between. There are 14 residues in the CDR3. The CDR3 DNA is TGTGCCAGCAGTTTAGGGGGGAACCTCTACGAGCAGTACTTC. Encoded protein: CASSLGGNLYEQYF.

Ten or more counts support this clonotype. The CDR3 protein is CASSVTGQLNEQYF. The CDR3 DNA sequence: TGCGCCAGCAGCGTAACGGGACAGCTTAACGAGCAGTACTTC. The chain couples TRBV5-1 to TRBJ2-7; TRBD1 agrees at 7 bases. V lost 4 bases to trimming and J lost 5 bases; unmatched junction nucleotides: 9. In germline, CDR1 is SGHRS, CDR2 YFSETQ. This CDR3 is built from 14 residues.

This clonotype was seen a handful of times. This rearrangement joins TRBV4-1 to TRBJ2-1, with TRBD2 matching over 7 bases. The CDR3 is 14 residues long. CDR1 and CDR2 from the germline V gene are MGHRA and YSYEKL. V dropped 5 bases and J dropped 9; count of bases not matched to a gene: 10. The CDR3 sequence is CASSGRTSNAEQFF. For the CDR3, the DNA is TGCGCCAGCAGCGGCCGGACTAGTAATGCTGAGCAGTTCTTC.

The rearrangement links TRBV2 to TRBJ2-1; TRBD2 aligns across 7 bases. This CDR3 has 18 residues. Germline-derived CDR1 and CDR2 are SNHLY and FYNNEI. The CDR3 loop reads CTCCLPTGGSNTYNEQFF. DNA for the CDR3: TGTACCTGCTGTCTTCCCACTGGCGGGAGTAATACCTACAATGAGCAGTTCTTC.

This clonotype was counted ten times or more. The chain recombines TRBV15 with TRBJ1-1; the D gene is possibly TRBD1 (6 bases). Trimming pared 2 bases from V and 7 bases from J, leaving 17 bases between. Germline loops: CDR1 LNHNV, CDR2 YYDKDF (reference sequence). The CDR3 loop spans 15 amino acids. The CDR3 loop reads CATSRPSQGFGEAFF. The CDR3 DNA sequence: TGTGCCACCAGCAGACCGTCGCAGGGGTTTGGTGAAGCTTTCTTT.

The table lists this clonotype with a few counts. The J gene is TRBJ2-1, the V gene TRBV6-5; 8 positions match TRBD2. With V trimmed by 7 bases and J by 0 bases, 29 bases remained unmatched. CDR3 length: 23 amino acids. Germline V gene lookup returns CDR1 MNHEY and CDR2 SVGAGI. CDR3 loop: CASTLHTKLLLLISGDSYNEQFF. The CDR3 DNA reads as TGTGCCAGCACTCTCCATACCAAACTCCTTTTACTAATTAGCGGGGACTCCTACAATGAGCAGTTCTTC.

V gene TRBV5-1 combines with J gene TRBJ1-1; tentatively, D is TRBD1 (5 bases). This CDR3 has 17 amino acids. V lost 0 bases, J lost 4 bases, and 19 bases lay in between. Looked up from germline, CDR1 is SGHRS and CDR2 is YFSETQ. The CDR3 reads CASSLATIGAGSTEAFF. The CDR3 nucleotides read TGCGCCAGCAGCTTGGCAACGATTGGGGCAGGGAGCACTGAAGCTTTCTTT.

This clonotype was found a few times. The chain uses TRBV6-5 and TRBJ1-1; no reliable D call. The CDR3 extends over 11 amino acids. CDR1 is MNHEY, CDR2 SVGAGI, per germline. V lost 2 bases and J 8 bases, leaving 6 bases between the germline ends. The CDR3 spells CASSYRREAFF. CDR3 nucleotide sequence: TGTGCCAGCAGTTACCGGCGAGAAGCTTTCTTT.

This clonotype was picked up a small number of times. The chain carries TRBV29-1 and TRBJ2-5, with D possibly TRBD1 on 6 matching bases. The V gene's germline CDR1 is SQVTM and CDR2 ANQGSEA. The CDR3 runs 13 residues. Trimming took off 5 bases at V and 2 bases at J, with 12 bases between the two ends. The chain's CDR3 is CSVHAGVQETQYF. The CDR3 bases are TGCAGCGTTCATGCAGGGGTGCAAGAGACCCAGTACTTC.

This clonotype came up a few times. This rearrangement joins TRBV11-1 to TRBJ2-5; 8 positions agree with TRBD2. The CDR3 is made up of 19 amino acids. Per the germline V gene, CDR1 is SGHAT and CDR2 is FQDESV (reference sequence). Unmatched junction bases numbered 24, after V lost 7 bases and J lost 5 bases. Written as DNA, the CDR3 is TGTGCCAGCAACCCCATTCGGCTAGCGGGCGAAACTGGGGATGAGACCCAGTACTTC. Residues: CASNPIRLAGETGDETQYF.

This clonotype came up many times. This rearrangement joins TRBV5-1 to TRBJ2-1; D is uncertain. The CDR3 length is 14 residues. The V gene's germline CDR1 is SGHRS and CDR2 YFSETQ. V was pared by 0 bases and J by 5 bases, with 9 bases between. In DNA form, the CDR3 reads TGCGCCAGCAGCTTGGTTGCGGCAGACAATGAGCAGTTCTTC. Its translation: CASSLVAADNEQFF.

V is TRBV6-2 or TRBV6-3 and J is TRBJ1-2, with a weak D call TRBD1 (6 bases). Germline V gene data show CDR1 as MNHEY and CDR2 as SVGEGT. V was trimmed by 2 bases and J by 5 bases, leaving 12 bases between them. This CDR3 comprises 14 residues. The CDR3: CASSYERGRYGYTF. The CDR3 region has the DNA TGTGCCAGCAGTTACGAGCGGGGGCGATATGGCTACACCTTC.

This clonotype has a handful of counts. The chain joins TRBV7-6 to TRBJ2-1; D remains unclear. CDR1 is SGHVS, CDR2 FNYEAQ, per germline. V lost 5 bases and J 9 bases, leaving 14 bases between the germline ends. The CDR3 runs to 13 residues. The CDR3, as DNA: TGTGCCAGCAGCGTCGACTTTAGTGGTGAGCAGTTCTTC. Its protein is CASSVDFSGEQFF.

The chain uses TRBV20-1 and TRBJ2-5; possibly TRBD1 or TRBD2 for D (5 bases each). This CDR3 has 15 residues. CDR1 DFQATT and CDR2 SNEGSKA come from the germline V gene (reference sequence). V was cut by 4 bases and J by 2 bases, with 17 bases left in between. The CDR3 DNA follows: TGCAGTGCTAACCTCCTCGGGACCCCACAAGAGACCCAGTACTTC. Its protein product is CSANLLGTPQETQYF.

This clonotype was picked up a small number of times. CDR3 residues: CSARPISGGLYQPQHF. The CDR3 bases are TGCAGTGCTAGACCAATATCAGGGGGCCTGTATCAGCCCCAGCATTTT. This chain links TRBV20-1 with TRBJ1-5; TRBD1 matches 8 bases. Trimming removed 2 bases from V and 5 bases from J; junction bases left unmatched: 11. CDR1 is DFQATT and CDR2 is SNEGSKA in the germline V gene (reference sequence). The CDR3 has 16 amino acids.